This T cell receptor (beta chain) was identified in a study of vaccination effects on CD4 cells after COVID-19. Whole-study findings and limits: Convalescent patients were few in the study, and early post-infection timepoints were absent. Pronounced clonal contraction occurred in clones induced by infection and by vaccine late after vaccination.

CDR3 length: 15 residues. Per the germline V gene, CDR1 is SNHLY and CDR2 is FYNNEI. Deletions cut 6 bases from V and 9 bases from J, with 18 bases between. Assay used: immunoSEQ multiplex PCR; TCRdb lists only in-frame clones, some missing. Here the sample spans tens of thousands of clones, approximately 79% being singletons. At the end of over 8 days of culture, CD4+ T cells were isolated. The participants, recipients of two vaccine doses, got either BNT162b2 or mRNA-1273. Each culture had half its medium swapped for IL-2 medium on days 3 and 7. Note on this clone: Its antigen is not identified.

The clonotype comes from a human donor who received a COVID-19 vaccine. The sample here was CD4+ T cells from PBMCs cultured without peptide, taken after COVID-19 vaccination. V is TRBV2 and J is TRBJ1-6, with D perhaps TRBD1 (5 bases). DNA of the CDR3: TGTGCCAGCAGGCCGACCGGGGCCGAAGGTTCACCCCTCCACTTT. Protein: CASRPTGAEGSPLHF.